This T cell receptor (beta chain) was documented in a study of blood T cell repertoires in COVID-19. Individuals in the exposed group had encountered a COVID-19 case within 2 weeks preceding study entry. Only in-frame clones appear in the TCRdb table, and some are missing; sequencing was by immunoSEQ multiplex PCR. The sample holds some 300,000 clones; more than 90% are singletons and the top ten take about 4%. Trimming at V came to 5 bases and at J to 4 bases, leaving 13 bases not matched to a gene. Germline assignment: CDR1 SGHVS and CDR2 FQNEAQ. The CDR3 runs to 16 residues. The receptor's source is a woman in her twenties or thirties who had been exposed to COVID-19. Sequencing input: PBMCs or T cells enriched from blood (not recorded which). The chain recombines TRBV7-8 with TRBJ2-7; 8 bases agree with TRBD1. The CDR3 bases are TGTGCCAGCAGCCGCGGGCAGACAGGGGACCTTTACGAGCAGTACTTC. Translating it yields CASSRGQTGDLYEQYF.